The 14 T cell receptor beta chains in this list originate from one sample, sequenced in a study of blood T cell repertoires in COVID-19 (dated by TCRdb to about 2020). Library method: the immunoSEQ multiplex PCR assay. What TCRdb holds here is the immuneACCESS table cut down to in-frame rearrangements. Part of the clones is not present; checked against another copy, under half of the missing clones reflect an unresolved V gene, and the others are unexplained. For this sample the table gives a few hundred thousand clones, of which approximately 81% were detected only once. 4% to 5% of the sample lies in the top ten. What was sequenced was peripheral blood. All receptors come from a man in his 60s with acute or convalescent COVID-19.

The V gene is TRBV19, the J gene TRBJ2-7; TRBD1 matches at 7 bases. CDR1 LNHDA and CDR2 SQIVND come from the germline V gene (reference sequence). The CDR3 has 14 amino acids. V dropped 3 bases and J dropped 3; count of bases not matched to a gene: 5. The CDR3 bases are TGTGCCAGTAGTATGGGTCAGGGGGTCTACGAGCAGTACTTC. Its translation is CASSMGQGVYEQYF. The variable domain in full, with the rest retrieved from reference TRBV19 and TRBJ2-7, is DGGITQSPKYLFRKEGQNVTLSCEQNLNHDAMYWYRQDPGQGLRLIYYSQIVNDFQKGDIAEGYSVSREKKESFPLTVTSAQKNPTAFYLCASSMGQGVYEQYFGPGTRLTVT.

The J gene is TRBJ1-2, the V gene TRBV28, with D maybe TRBD1 (5 bases). Germline values: CDR1 MDHEN, CDR2 SYDVKM. Trimming cost V 7 bases and J 1 base, with 10 bases left between them. This CDR3 has 13 residues. The CDR3 is CASIPGHNYGYTF. As DNA, the CDR3 is TGTGCCAGCATCCCTGGACATAACTATGGCTACACCTTC.

V gene TRBV2 combines with J gene TRBJ2-4; D is unresolved. The germline V gene encodes CDR1 SNHLY and CDR2 FYNNEI. CDR3 length: 13 residues. V lost 3 bases and J 9 bases, leaving 12 bases between the germline ends. The CDR3 nucleotides read TGTGCCAGCAGTGATTGGTTCCCCGGCATTCAGTACTTC. Residues: CASSDWFPGIQYF.

The chain employs TRBV29-1 and TRBJ2-7; 7 bases fit TRBD1. There are 12 residues in the CDR3. Losses at the gene ends were 3 bases for V and 2 bases for J; bases not matched to a gene: 1. CDR1 and CDR2 (germline): SQVTM, ANQGSEA. CDR3 nucleotides: TGCAGCGTTGAGCAGGGGGCCTACGAGCAGTACTTC. Translating it yields CSVEQGAYEQYF.

The chain is built from TRBV7-6 and TRBJ1-1; 8 bases fit TRBD1. V gave up 0 bases and J gave up 7 bases; unmatched junction bases: 10. This CDR3 comprises 16 residues. Germline V lookup: CDR1 SGHVS, CDR2 FNYEAQ. The CDR3 DNA is TGTGCCAGCAGCTTAGCGGGGAACAGGGGGTCTTATGAAGCTTTCTTT. This encodes CASSLAGNRGSYEAFF. Full variable domain (rest looked up from reference TRBV7-6 and TRBJ1-1): GAGVSQSPRYKVTKRGQDVALRCDPISGHVSLYWYRQALGQGPEFLTYFNYEAQQDKSGLPNDRFSAERPEGSISTLTIQRTEQRDSAMYRCASSLAGNRGSYEAFFGQGTRLTVV.

The chain has TRBV27 and TRBJ1-5, with 7 bases fitting TRBD1. This CDR3 comprises 14 residues. The germline CDR1 and CDR2 sequences are MNHEY and SMNVEV (reference sequence). Trimming removed 6 bases from V and 3 bases from J; junction bases left unmatched: 5. CDR3 amino acids: CASRGQTPNQPQHF. The CDR3 nucleotides are TGTGCCAGCAGGGGACAGACCCCCAATCAGCCCCAGCATTTT.

The chain combines TRBV29-1 with TRBJ2-5; 8 bases are shared with TRBD1. CDR1 and CDR2 (germline): SQVTM, ANQGSEA. This CDR3 contains 12 residues. V trimming: 3 bases; J trimming: 6 bases; junction bases outside the gene matches: 3. The CDR3 here is CSVDTGGKTQYF. In nucleotides, the CDR3 is TGCAGCGTTGACACAGGGGGAAAGACCCAGTACTTC.

The CDR3 spells CASSQAGGAPNLPGETQYF. Written as DNA, the CDR3 is TGTGCCAGCAGCCAAGCCGGGGGGGCTCCTAATCTGCCTGGCGAGACCCAGTACTTC. The rearrangement joins TRBV3-1 (or the pseudogene TRBV3-2) to TRBJ2-5, with 8 bases that match TRBD2. Germline-derived CDR1 and CDR2 are LGHDT and YNNKEL (reference sequence). V gave up 1 base and J gave up 5 bases; unmatched junction bases: 18. The length of the CDR3 is 19 residues.

The chain couples TRBV4-3 to TRBJ2-7, with 9 bases lining up with TRBD2. The CDR3 contains 16 residues. The trim removed 4 bases at V and 0 bases at J, leaving 7 bases unmatched. Germline V gene data show CDR1 as LGHNA and CDR2 as YSLEER. The DNA of the CDR3 is TGCGCCAGCAGCCCCCAAACAGCGGGGGGCTCCTACGAGCAGTACTTC. This gives the protein CASSPQTAGGSYEQYF.

The chain joins TRBV10-3 to TRBJ2-7, with D possibly being TRBD2 (6 bases). The CDR3 length is 13 residues. The germline gives CDR1 ENHRY, CDR2 SYGVKD. Trimming left V 6 bases short and J 5 bases short, with 14 bases between. Here the CDR3 reads CAISPERVNEQYF. The CDR3 region has the DNA TGTGCCATCAGCCCGGAGCGGGTGAACGAGCAGTACTTC.

This sequence joins TRBV6-6 and TRBJ2-2; 7 nucleotides align to TRBD2. CDR1 is MNHNY, CDR2 SVGAGI, per germline (reference sequence). The length of the CDR3 is 14 residues. Trimming cost V 4 bases and J 3 bases; bases outside gene matches: 2. The CDR3 DNA reads as TGTGCCAGCAGTTGGGGGAGGGACACCGGGGAGCTGTTTTTT. Amino acids: CASSWGRDTGELFF.

The chain combines TRBV6-5 with TRBJ2-7, with D tentatively TRBD1 (6 bases). This CDR3 has 15 amino acids. Germline assignment: CDR1 MNHEY and CDR2 SVGAGI. Trimming left V 2 bases short and J 3 bases short, with 14 bases between. CDR3 in amino acids: CASSYRTDYLYEQYF. For the CDR3, the DNA is TGTGCCAGCAGTTACAGGACAGATTATCTCTACGAGCAGTACTTC.

This clone was seen once. The CDR3 DNA reads TGTGCCAGCAGGGGACTAGCAAAGTCCAACGAGCAGTACTTC. Translated, it gives CASRGLAKSNEQYF. The chain has TRBV2 and TRBJ2-7; 9 nucleotides match TRBD2. The V gene end was trimmed by 6 bases and the J gene end by 5 bases; junction bases not matched to a gene: 8. The CDR3 contains 14 residues. Germline V gene sequence: CDR1 SNHLY, CDR2 FYNNEI.

The rearrangement uses TRBV28 and TRBJ2-1, with a weak D call TRBD2 (5 bases). The length of the CDR3 is 13 residues. Germline V lookup: CDR1 MDHEN, CDR2 SYDVKM. Trimming took 1 base from V and 5 from J, leaving 6 bases between them. CDR3 in DNA: TGTGCCAGCAGTTTATTCGGGGACAATGAGCAGTTCTTC. It yields the protein CASSLFGDNEQFF. Filled out from reference TRBV28 and TRBJ2-1, the complete variable domain reads DVKVTQSSRYLVKRTGEKVFLECVQDMDHENMFWYRQDPGLGLRLIYFSYDVKMKEKGDIPEGYSVSREKKERFSLILESASTNQTSMYLCASSLFGDNEQFFGPGTRLTVL.